The clone carrying this T cell receptor (beta chain) appeared a few times. Its specificity is unknown. These data originate in a study of blood T cells in healthy people across ages. Broader study findings: Diversity figures based on one million T cells were deemed too low. A strong correlation was found between TCR beta diversity and the percentage of naive T cells. Donor CMV status was unknown, possibly confounding expanded clonotype changes.

Germline lookup yields CDR1 MDHEN and CDR2 SYDVKM. V lost 5 bases to trimming and J lost 0 bases, with 14 bases between them. The CDR3 length is 15 residues. Next came a second PCR, run for about 6 to 11 cycles, which used a sample-barcoded 5' primer along with a J-beta primer mix. Via MiXCR, TCRdb re-called the 5' RACE reads, giving one row per CDR3 protein. This table has about 970,000 distinct CDR3 sequences, roughly 47% appearing once. The specimen was blood. The chain combines TRBV28 with TRBJ2-7, with TRBD2 as a possible D gene (6 bases). This sequence originates from a woman aged 55-70 years in good health. In nucleotides, the CDR3 is TGTGCCAGCAGTAACCCGGGGAGGAGCTCCTACGAGCAGTACTTC. Its protein product is CASSNPGRSSYEQYF.